This is a list of T cell receptor beta chains from one sample in a study of blood T cell repertoires in COVID-19. The repertoire was sequenced with immunoSEQ multiplex PCR; TCRdb's copy has only in-frame clones and lacks some. The data show around 150,000 clones, about 77% seen once. The sequenced sample consisted of peripheral blood. These receptors originate from a woman of 80 years or more with acute or convalescent COVID-19. Each CDR3 is given with its conserved first and last residue. A D gene is named only where the DNA matches it firmly. For some rows the clone size is stated as once, few or many, or as a class when expanded; others skip it.

-	TRBV11-2	TRBJ2-7	TRBD2	CASSRTSGEWEQYF	TGTGCCAGCAGCCGGACTAGCGGAGAGTGGGAGCAGTACTTC
-	TRBV5-1	TRBJ1-2	TRBD1	CASSLAGTGGYGYTF	TGCGCCAGCAGCTTGGCCGGGACAGGGGGCTATGGCTACACCTTC
-	TRBV4-2	TRBJ2-3	-	CASSQPQGSSTDTQYF	TGTGCCAGCAGCCAACCACAGGGCTCTAGCACAGATACGCAGTATTTT
-	TRBV29-1	TRBJ1-2	TRBD1	CSVLSGGAGYGYTF	TGCAGCGTTCTCTCAGGGGGCGCGGGGTATGGCTACACCTTC
-	TRBV3-1/TRBV3-2	TRBJ2-5	-	CASSQGRLKETQYF	TGTGCCAGCAGCCAAGGGCGGTTAAAGGAGACCCAGTACTTC
once	TRBV12-5	TRBJ1-2	-	CASGLGTDYGYTF	TGTGCTAGTGGTTTGGGGACAGACTATGGCTACACCTTC
-	TRBV7-2	TRBJ2-7	TRBD1	CASSRRDRVYEQYF	TGTGCCAGCAGCAGACGGGACAGGGTCTACGAGCAGTACTTC
-	TRBV12-3/TRBV12-4	TRBJ2-7	-	CATRRGNYEQYF	TGTGCCACCAGAAGGGGGAACTACGAGCAGTACTTC
once	TRBV30	TRBJ2-7	TRBD2	CAWNTPGLAVYEQYF	TGTGCCTGGAATACCCCGGGACTAGCGGTATACGAGCAGTACTTC
-	TRBV30	TRBJ2-3	TRBD2	CAWSWGGAGAADTQYF	TGTGCCTGGAGCTGGGGAGGAGCGGGAGCGGCAGATACGCAGTATTTT
-	TRBV5-3	TRBJ2-7	TRBD1	CARAQGANLQAYEQYF	TGTGCCAGGGCACAGGGGGCGAACTTACAAGCCTACGAGCAGTACTTC
-	TRBV30	TRBJ2-5	-	CAWTGGWGVETQYF	TGTGCCTGGACAGGGGGGTGGGGGGTAGAGACCCAGTACTTC
-	TRBV5-1	TRBJ1-2	-	CASSPTGLDYGYTF	TGCGCCAGCAGCCCGACAGGTTTGGACTATGGCTACACCTTC
-	TRBV15	TRBJ1-1	TRBD1	CATSNTDRVMNTEAFF	TGTGCCACCAGCAATACGGACAGGGTCATGAACACTGAAGCTTTCTTT
-	TRBV19	TRBJ2-7	-	CASSIVLKPYEQYF	TGTGCCAGTAGTATCGTTCTAAAGCCCTACGAGCAGTACTTC
-	TRBV18	TRBJ2-3	TRBD2	CASPRLAGVPDTQYF	TGTGCCAGCCCTCGTCTAGCGGGGGTCCCAGATACGCAGTATTTT
-	TRBV7-8	TRBJ1-2	TRBD1	CASSLDRGPFGYTF	TGTGCCAGCAGCTTAGACAGGGGGCCTTTTGGCTACACCTTC
-	TRBV19	TRBJ2-3	TRBD2	CASSMQRGARTDTQYF	TGTGCCAGTAGTATGCAGCGGGGGGCCCGCACAGATACGCAGTATTTT
-	TRBV3-1/TRBV3-2	TRBJ1-1	-	CASRGLQGTEAFF	TGTGCCAGCAGGGGTTTACAGGGAACTGAAGCTTTCTTT
-	TRBV5-6	TRBJ1-1	-	CASSLPGGLNTEAFF	TGTGCCAGCAGCTTGCCAGGTGGGTTGAACACTGAAGCTTTCTTT
-	TRBV18	TRBJ1-1	-	CASSPPSPRGPEAFF	TGTGCCAGCTCACCACCTTCTCCCAGAGGGCCTGAAGCTTTCTTT
-	TRBV14	TRBJ2-1	TRBD1	CASSQDVGQSYNEQFF	TGTGCCAGCAGCCAAGATGTGGGACAGTCCTACAATGAGCAGTTCTTC
-	TRBV7-3	TRBJ2-1	TRBD1	CASSPWTGNYNEQFF	TGTGCCAGCAGCCCATGGACAGGGAACTACAATGAGCAGTTCTTC
-	TRBV5-1	TRBJ1-4	-	CASSSGGEKLFF	TGCGCCAGCAGCAGCGGGGGGGAAAAACTGTTTTTT
once	TRBV3-1/TRBV3-2	TRBJ1-5	-	CASSQEAQPQHF	TGTGCCAGCAGCCAAGAGGCTCAGCCCCAGCATTTT
-	TRBV19	TRBJ2-6	-	CATGRRGQSSGANVLTF	TGTGCCACCGGGAGGAGGGGACAAAGCTCTGGGGCCAACGTCCTGACTTTC
few	TRBV24-1	TRBJ1-5	-	CATSDWSGGNQPQHF	TGTGCCACCAGTGATTGGTCAGGGGGCAATCAGCCCCAGCATTTT
-	TRBV11-2	TRBJ2-1	-	CASSRTNEQFF	TGTGCCAGCAGCCGGACAAATGAGCAGTTCTTC
few	TRBV13	TRBJ2-3	-	CASSPQTQGNTDTQYF	TGTGCCAGCAGCCCCCAGACGCAGGGGAACACAGATACGCAGTATTTT
-	TRBV11-2	TRBJ2-6	-	CASSLGGVGANVLTF	TGTGCCAGCAGCTTGGGGGGAGTGGGGGCCAACGTCCTGACTTTC
few	TRBV12-3/TRBV12-4	TRBJ1-6	-	CASSLGVGSPLHF	TGTGCCAGCAGTTTGGGAGTGGGTTCACCCCTCCACTTT
-	TRBV7-2	TRBJ1-1	-	CASSRRQENTEAFF	TGTGCCAGCAGCCGCAGACAGGAGAACACTGAAGCTTTCTTT
-	TRBV2	TRBJ2-2	-	CASSGSGGELFF	TGTGCCAGCAGTGGGAGCGGCGGGGAGCTGTTTTTT
-	TRBV5-1	TRBJ1-1	-	CASSIQGDTEAFF	TGCGCCAGCAGCATACAGGGTGACACTGAAGCTTTCTTT
once	TRBV7-9	TRBJ2-3	TRBD2	CASSFSGGRSDTQYF	TGTGCCAGCAGCTTTAGCGGGGGGAGATCAGATACGCAGTATTTT
once	TRBV6-6	TRBJ2-5	TRBD1	CASSGRTGRETQYF	TGTGCCAGCAGTGGCAGGACAGGACGGGAGACCCAGTACTTC
few	TRBV7-8	TRBJ1-2	TRBD1	CASSRGTGSDYTF	TGTGCCAGCAGCCGAGGGACAGGGTCTGACTACACCTTC
-	TRBV27	TRBJ2-1	TRBD2	CASSLYTSGRNYNEQFF	TGTGCCAGCAGTTTGTATACTAGCGGGAGAAACTACAATGAGCAGTTCTTC
-	TRBV5-5	TRBJ1-4	-	CASSLLVTTNEKLFF	TGTGCCAGCAGCTTGCTAGTTACAACTAATGAAAAACTGTTTTTT
few	TRBV6-5	TRBJ1-2	TRBD1	CASTRDRGNYGYTF	TGTGCCAGCACTAGGGACAGGGGGAACTATGGCTACACCTTC
-	TRBV27	TRBJ1-4	TRBD1	CASSSPGQRNEKLFF	TGTGCCAGCAGTTCCCCGGGACAGAGAAATGAAAAACTGTTTTTT
-	TRBV11-2	TRBJ2-2	-	CASSLVAGTGELFF	TGTGCCAGCAGCTTAGTGGCGGGGACCGGGGAGCTGTTTTTT
-	TRBV19	TRBJ1-5	-	CASSIRGNQPQHF	TGTGCCAGTAGTATACGAGGGAATCAGCCCCAGCATTTT
few	TRBV30	TRBJ2-2	TRBD2	CAWSPGLAGTGELFF	TGTGCCTGGAGTCCCGGACTAGCGGGCACCGGGGAGCTGTTTTTT
-	TRBV16	TRBJ1-4	TRBD1	CASSRDRGNEKLFF	TGTGCCAGCAGCCGGGACAGAGGAAATGAAAAACTGTTTTTT
-	TRBV5-1	TRBJ2-1	TRBD2	CASSFVTSGEYNEQFF	TGCGCCAGCAGCTTCGTAACTAGCGGGGAGTACAATGAGCAGTTCTTC
-	TRBV9	TRBJ2-3	TRBD2	CASSVGGGSYDTQYF	TGTGCCAGCAGCGTTGGGGGAGGGAGTTATGATACGCAGTATTTT
-	TRBV12-2	TRBJ2-1	-	CASRLRFPNNEQFF	TGTGCAAGTCGCTTAAGATTCCCTAACAATGAGCAGTTCTTC
once	TRBV30	TRBJ2-1	TRBD2	CAWSSGGYNEQFF	TGTGCCTGGAGTAGCGGGGGCTACAATGAGCAGTTCTTC
-	TRBV5-1	TRBJ1-1	-	CASSLLGGSTEAFF	TGCGCCAGCAGCCTTCTGGGGGGGTCCACTGAAGCTTTCTTT